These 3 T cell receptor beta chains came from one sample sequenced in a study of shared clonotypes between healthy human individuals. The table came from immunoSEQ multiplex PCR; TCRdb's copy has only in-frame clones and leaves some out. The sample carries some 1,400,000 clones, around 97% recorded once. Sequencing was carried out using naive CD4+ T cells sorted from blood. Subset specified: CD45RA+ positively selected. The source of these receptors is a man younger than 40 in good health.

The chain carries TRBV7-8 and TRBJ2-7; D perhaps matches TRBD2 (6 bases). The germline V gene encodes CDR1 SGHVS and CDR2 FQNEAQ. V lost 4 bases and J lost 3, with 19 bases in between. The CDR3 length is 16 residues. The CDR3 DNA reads TGTGCCAGCAGCTCCCTGGGGGGTATGGGTGACTACGAGCAGTACTTC. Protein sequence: CASSSLGGMGDYEQYF. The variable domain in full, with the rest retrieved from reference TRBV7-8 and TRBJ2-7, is GAGVSQSPRYKVAKRGQDVALRCDPISGHVSLFWYQQALGQGPEFLTYFQNEAQLDKSGLPSDRFFAERPEGSVSTLKIQRTQQEDSAVYLCASSSLGGMGDYEQYFGPGTRLTVT.

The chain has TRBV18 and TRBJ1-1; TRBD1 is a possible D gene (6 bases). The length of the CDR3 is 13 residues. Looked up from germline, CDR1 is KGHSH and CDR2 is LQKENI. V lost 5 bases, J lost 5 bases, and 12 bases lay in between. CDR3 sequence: CASSATGTTEAFF. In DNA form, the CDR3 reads TGTGCCAGCTCAGCTACAGGGACAACTGAAGCTTTCTTT.

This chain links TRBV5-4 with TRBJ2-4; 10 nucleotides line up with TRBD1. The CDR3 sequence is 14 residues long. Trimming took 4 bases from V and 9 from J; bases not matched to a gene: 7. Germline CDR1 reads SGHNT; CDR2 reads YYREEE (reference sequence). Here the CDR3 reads CASSRDRGSSIQYF. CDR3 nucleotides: TGTGCCAGCAGCCGGGACAGGGGAAGTAGCATTCAGTACTTC.